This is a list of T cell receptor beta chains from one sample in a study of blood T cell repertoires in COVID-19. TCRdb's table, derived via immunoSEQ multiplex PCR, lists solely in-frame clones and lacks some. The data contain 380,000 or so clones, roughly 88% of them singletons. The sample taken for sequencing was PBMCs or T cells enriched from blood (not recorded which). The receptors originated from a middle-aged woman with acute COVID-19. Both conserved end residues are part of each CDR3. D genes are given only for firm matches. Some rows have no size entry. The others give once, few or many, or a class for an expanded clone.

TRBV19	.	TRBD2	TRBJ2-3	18	CASSFGLAGRSSRDTQYF	TGTGCCAGTAGTTTTGGACTAGCGGGGAGAAGTTCGAGAGATACGCAGTATTTT
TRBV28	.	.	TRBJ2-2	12	CASQYHTGELFF	TGTGCCAGCCAGTACCACACCGGGGAGCTGTTTTTT
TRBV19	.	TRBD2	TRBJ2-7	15	CASSATSESSYEQYF	TGTGCCAGTAGTGCGACTAGCGAGAGCTCCTACGAGCAGTACTTC
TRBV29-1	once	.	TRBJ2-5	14	CSVEEGGLGGTQYF	TGCAGCGTTGAAGAGGGGGGACTGGGCGGGACCCAGTACTTC
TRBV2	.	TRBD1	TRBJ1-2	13	CASKGQGMYGYTF	TGTGCCAGCAAGGGACAGGGGATGTATGGCTACACCTTC
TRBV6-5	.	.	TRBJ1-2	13	CASRRTESYGYTF	TGTGCCAGCAGAAGGACAGAAAGCTATGGCTACACCTTC
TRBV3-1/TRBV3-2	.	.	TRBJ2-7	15	CASSQVPAGNSEQYF	TGTGCCAGCAGCCAAGTTCCGGCAGGGAATTCCGAGCAGTACTTC
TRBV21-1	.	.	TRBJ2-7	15	CASSKALRRDYEQYF	TGTGCCAGCAGCAAAGCGCTTCGGCGGGATTACGAGCAGTACTTC
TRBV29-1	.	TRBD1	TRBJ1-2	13	CSVFVTGFYGYTF	TGCAGCGTTTTCGTGACAGGGTTCTATGGCTACACCTTC
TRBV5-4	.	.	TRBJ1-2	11	CASSLYYGYTF	TGTGCCAGCAGCCTATACTATGGCTACACCTTC
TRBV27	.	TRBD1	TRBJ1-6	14	CASSLTGINSPLHF	TGTGCCAGCAGTTTGACAGGGATCAATTCACCCCTCCACTTT
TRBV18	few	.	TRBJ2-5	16	CASSPWGQYGQETQYF	TGTGCCAGCTCACCATGGGGGCAATACGGCCAAGAGACCCAGTACTTC
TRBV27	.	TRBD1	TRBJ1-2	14	CASRQTGDSYGYTF	TGTGCCAGCAGACAGACAGGGGATTCTTATGGCTACACCTTC
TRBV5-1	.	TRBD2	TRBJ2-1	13	CASSLEAGREQFF	TGCGCCAGCAGCTTGGAAGCGGGAAGGGAGCAGTTCTTC
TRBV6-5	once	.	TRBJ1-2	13	CASSYDRIYGYTF	TGTGCCAGCAGTTACGACAGAATATATGGCTACACCTTC
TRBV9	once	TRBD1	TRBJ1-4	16	CASSVEGGTGREKLFF	TGTGCCAGCAGCGTAGAGGGAGGGACAGGAAGGGAAAAACTGTTTTTT
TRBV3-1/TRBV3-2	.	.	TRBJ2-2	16	CASSLSGGGQHGELFF	TGTGCCAGCAGCCTTTCAGGAGGGGGCCAACACGGGGAGCTGTTTTTT
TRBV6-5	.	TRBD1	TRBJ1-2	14	CASSYQKTGNGYTF	TGTGCCAGCAGTTACCAGAAGACAGGGAATGGCTACACCTTC
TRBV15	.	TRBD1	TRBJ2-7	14	CATSSRQGTYEQYF	TGTGCCACCAGCAGCCGACAGGGGACCTACGAGCAGTACTTC
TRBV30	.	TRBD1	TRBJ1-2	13	CARTGTGPYGYTF	TGTGCCCGTACCGGGACAGGGCCCTATGGCTACACCTTC
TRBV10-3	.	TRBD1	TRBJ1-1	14	CAISEGQGATEAFF	TGTGCCATCAGTGAGGGACAGGGGGCCACTGAAGCTTTCTTT
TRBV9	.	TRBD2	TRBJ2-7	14	CASSVGLRSYEQYF	TGTGCCAGCAGCGTGGGACTACGCTCCTACGAGCAGTACTTC
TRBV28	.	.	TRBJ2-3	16	CASSPTRQVLGDTQYF	TGTGCCAGCAGCCCAACCCGACAGGTTTTGGGTGATACGCAGTATTTT
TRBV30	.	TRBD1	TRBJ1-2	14	CAWSGTGGQDGYTF	TGTGCCTGGAGTGGGACAGGGGGTCAAGATGGCTACACCTTC
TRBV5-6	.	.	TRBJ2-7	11	CASSHSYEQYF	TGTGCCAGCAGCCACTCCTACGAGCAGTACTTC
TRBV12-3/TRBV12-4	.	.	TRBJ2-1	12	CASCGQRVEQFF	TGTGCCAGTTGTGGACAAAGAGTTGAGCAGTTCTTC
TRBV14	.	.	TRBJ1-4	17	CASSQTLARGRREKLFF	TGTGCCAGCAGCCAAACTCTCGCCAGGGGTCGAAGGGAAAAACTGTTTTTT
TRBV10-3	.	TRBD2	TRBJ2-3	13	CAMGGGGTDTQYF	TGTGCCATGGGCGGGGGGGGCACAGATACGCAGTATTTT
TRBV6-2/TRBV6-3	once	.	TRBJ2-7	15	CASSFDPDRRYEQYF	TGTGCCAGCAGTTTTGATCCAGACCGGAGGTACGAGCAGTACTTC
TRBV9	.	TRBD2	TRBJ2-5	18	CASSALPSGGARPETQYF	TGTGCCAGCAGCGCCCTCCCTAGCGGGGGGGCCCGTCCAGAGACCCAGTACTTC
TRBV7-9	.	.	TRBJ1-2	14	CASSLALGADGYTF	TGTGCCAGCAGCTTAGCTCTGGGGGCAGATGGCTACACCTTC
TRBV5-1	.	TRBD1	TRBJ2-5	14	CASSWWGQQETQYF	TGCGCCAGCAGCTGGTGGGGACAGCAAGAGACCCAGTACTTC
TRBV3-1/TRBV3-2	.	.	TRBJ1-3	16	CASSQAGGSSGNTIYF	TGTGCCAGCAGCCAAGCTGGGGGCAGTTCCGGAAACACCATATATTTT
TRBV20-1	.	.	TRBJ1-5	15	CSASDAVGSNQPQHF	TGCAGTGCTAGTGATGCGGTCGGCAGCAATCAGCCCCAGCATTTT
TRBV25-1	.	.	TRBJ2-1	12	CASSDSGNEQFF	TGTGCCAGCAGTGACTCCGGGAATGAGCAGTTCTTC
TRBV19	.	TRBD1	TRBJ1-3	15	CASSSRDRGWDTIYF	TGTGCCAGTAGTAGCCGGGACAGGGGTTGGGACACCATATATTTT
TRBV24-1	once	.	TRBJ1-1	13	CATSDRTDTEAFF	TGTGCCACCAGTGATCGGACTGACACTGAAGCTTTCTTT
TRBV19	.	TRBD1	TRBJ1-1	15	CASSTTGAADTEAFF	TGTGCCAGTAGTACGACAGGGGCCGCCGACACTGAAGCTTTCTTT
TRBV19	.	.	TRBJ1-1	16	CASSIGGFRMNTEAFF	TGTGCCAGTAGTATAGGAGGGTTCAGGATGAACACTGAAGCTTTCTTT
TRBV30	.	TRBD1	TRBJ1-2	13	CAWEGQGAGGYTF	TGTGCCTGGGAGGGACAGGGGGCGGGTGGCTACACCTTC
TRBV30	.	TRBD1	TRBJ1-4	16	CAWSLPGTGRGEKLFF	TGTGCCTGGAGTCTACCCGGGACAGGGAGGGGAGAAAAACTGTTTTTT
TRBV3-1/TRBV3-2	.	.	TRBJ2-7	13	CASSQVAGGEQYF	TGTGCCAGCAGCCAAGTCGCCGGGGGCGAGCAGTACTTC
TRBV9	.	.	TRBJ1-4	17	CASSAQAGALGGEKLFF	TGTGCCAGCAGCGCCCAGGCGGGGGCCCTCGGGGGCGAAAAACTGTTTTTT
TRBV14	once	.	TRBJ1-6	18	CASSPTPGTKNRGSPLHF	TGTGCCAGCAGCCCGACGCCGGGAACAAAAAACAGAGGTTCACCCCTCCACTTT
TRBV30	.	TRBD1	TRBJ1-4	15	CAWSVDQEGAEKLFF	TGTGCCTGGAGTGTAGATCAAGAGGGGGCCGAAAAACTGTTTTTT
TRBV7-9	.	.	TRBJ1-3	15	CASSLGGDGGNTIYF	TGTGCCAGCAGCTTAGGAGGAGACGGTGGAAACACCATATATTTT
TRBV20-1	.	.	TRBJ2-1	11	CSARANNEQFF	TGCAGTGCTAGAGCTAACAATGAGCAGTTCTTC
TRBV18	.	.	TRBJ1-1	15	CASSPSLGANTEAFF	TGTGCCAGCTCACCAAGCCTTGGGGCGAACACTGAAGCTTTCTTT
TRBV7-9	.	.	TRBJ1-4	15	CASSLAVGAWEKLFF	TGTGCCAGCAGCTTAGCAGTAGGGGCGTGGGAAAAACTGTTTTTT
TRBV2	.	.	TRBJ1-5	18	CASSGRRNLQGFDQPQHF	TGTGCCAGCAGTGGGCGGAGAAACCTTCAGGGTTTCGATCAGCCCCAGCATTTT
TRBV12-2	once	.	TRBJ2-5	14	CASRLVRAQETQYF	TGTGCAAGTCGCTTAGTGCGGGCGCAAGAGACCCAGTACTTC
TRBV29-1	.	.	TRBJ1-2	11	CSVEAGVGYTF	TGCAGCGTTGAGGCAGGGGTTGGCTACACCTTC
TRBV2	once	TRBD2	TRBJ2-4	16	CASSAERGIAKNIQYF	TGTGCCAGCAGTGCCGAGCGGGGGATAGCCAAAAACATTCAGTACTTC
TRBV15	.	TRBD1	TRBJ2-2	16	CATSIDRGANTGELFF	TGTGCCACCAGCATTGACAGGGGAGCGAACACCGGGGAGCTGTTTTTT
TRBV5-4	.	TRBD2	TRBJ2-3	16	CASSPRLAGGTDTQYF	TGTGCCAGCAGCCCTAGACTAGCGGGGGGCACAGATACGCAGTATTTT